The rows below give T cell receptor beta chains drawn from one sample of a study of regulatory T cells in long-lasting Graves disease. TCRdb redid the calling of the multiplex PCR reads with MiXCR, one entry per CDR3 protein. The data show fewer than 550,000 distinct CDR3 sequences, with 15% to 20% seen just once and about 23% held by the top ten. These data also featured in a second study, about T cells in Graves' hyperthyroidism and ophthalmopathy.

The source material was peripheral blood mononuclear cells (PBMCs), sampled at new diagnosis, from a patient treated with antithyroid drugs. The receptors come from a young woman with Graves disease. Each CDR3 is given without its conserved first and last residue. D genes are given only for firm matches.

D: -; V: TRBV6-1; CDR3: ASRGLASSSYNEQF
D: -; V: TRBV7-2; CDR3: ASSYFPGTKNEQY
D: TRBD2; V: TRBV10-3; CDR3: AISGGRDTGELF
D: TRBD1; V: TRBV6-9; CDR3: ASSYPGTGSNEKLF
D: TRBD1; V: TRBV12-3/TRBV12-4; CDR3: ASSLPGGNSPLH
D: TRBD2; V: TRBV7-2; CDR3: ASSQWGSGLAGPSTDTQY
D: -; V: TRBV2; CDR3: ASRWRGLGVEQY
D: -; V: TRBV3-1; CDR3: ASSSSFFATEAF
D: -; V: TRBV12-3/TRBV12-4; CDR3: ASSLALWDAASFYGYT
D: -; V: TRBV7-2; CDR3: ASSRGITEAF
D: TRBD2; V: TRBV3-1; CDR3: ASSQIAGGSRETQY
D: -; V: TRBV28; CDR3: ASSLRGGRGNSPLH
D: TRBD1; V: TRBV19; CDR3: ASREGQGASRTQPQH
D: -; V: TRBV7-2; CDR3: ASSLESVGSPYEQY
D: -; V: TRBV29-1; CDR3: SVVETEAF